This T cell receptor (beta chain) was profiled in a study of early stage breast cancer tumors. On the study more broadly: Most invasive tumors, about 70% of the 16, were ER+/PR+/HER2-.

Each sample had two DNA replicates, approximately 0.52 ug blood or around 1.5 ug tissue. The method was immunoSEQ multiplex PCR; TCRdb's version includes in-frame clones alone and lacks a portion of them. The repertoire consists of thousands of clones, with around 70% occurring once and the leading ten covering about 13%. V lost 3 bases to trimming and J lost 10 bases, with 12 bases between them. This CDR3 spans 12 amino acids. Germline V gene lookup returns CDR1 MNHNS and CDR2 SASEGT. The material sequenced was normal breast tissue next to the tumor. The chain employs TRBV6-1 and TRBJ1-1; maybe TRBD1 (6 bases). The sequence was obtained from a person aged 55 to 75 with breast cancer. The CDR3 nucleotides are TGTGCCAGCAGTGAGGGGGGGCGAGGAGCTTTCTTT. It yields the protein CASSEGGRGAFF.